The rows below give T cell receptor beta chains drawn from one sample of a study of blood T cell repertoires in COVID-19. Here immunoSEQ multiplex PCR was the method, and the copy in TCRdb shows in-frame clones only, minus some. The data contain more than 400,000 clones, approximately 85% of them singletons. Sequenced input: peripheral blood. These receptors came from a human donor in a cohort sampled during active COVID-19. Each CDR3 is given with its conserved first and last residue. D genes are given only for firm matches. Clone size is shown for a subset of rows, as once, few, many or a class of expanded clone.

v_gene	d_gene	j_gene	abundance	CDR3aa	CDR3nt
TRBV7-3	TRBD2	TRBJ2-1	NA	CASSLTSGSWNEQFF	TGTGCCAGCAGCTTAACCAGCGGGAGCTGGAATGAGCAGTTCTTC
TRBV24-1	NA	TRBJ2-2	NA	CACGGGKGGELFF	TGTGCCTGCGGAGGGGGCAAAGGCGGGGAGCTGTTTTTT
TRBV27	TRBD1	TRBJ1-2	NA	CASRGTGLVGYGYTF	TGTGCCAGCAGGGGGACAGGGTTAGTGGGCTATGGCTACACCTTC
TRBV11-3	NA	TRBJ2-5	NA	CASSSGTLETQYF	TGTGCCAGCAGCTCCGGGACTCTTGAGACCCAGTACTTC
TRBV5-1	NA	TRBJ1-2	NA	CASREENYGYTF	TGCGCCAGCAGGGAGGAAAACTATGGCTACACCTTC
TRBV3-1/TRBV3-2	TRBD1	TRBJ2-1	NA	CASWNTGTGDNEQFF	TGTGCCAGTTGGAATACCGGGACAGGAGACAATGAGCAGTTCTTC
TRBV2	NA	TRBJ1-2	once	CASSGVLQGDYGYTF	TGTGCCAGCAGTGGGGTATTACAGGGCGACTATGGCTACACCTTC
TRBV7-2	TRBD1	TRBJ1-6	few	CASSSPGQPLHF	TGTGCCAGCAGCTCTCCGGGACAGCCCCTCCACTTT
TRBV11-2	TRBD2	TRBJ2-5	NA	CASSLRTSGGETQYF	TGTGCCAGCAGCCTCCGGACTAGCGGCGGGGAGACCCAGTACTTC
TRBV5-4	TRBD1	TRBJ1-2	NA	CASTTGQGARGGYTF	TGTGCCAGCACCACTGGACAGGGGGCGCGGGGTGGCTACACCTTC
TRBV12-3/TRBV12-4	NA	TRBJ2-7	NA	CASSRDIGEQYF	TGTGCCAGCAGCCGGGACATCGGCGAGCAGTACTTC
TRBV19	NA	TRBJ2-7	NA	CASSMSRSGNYEQYF	TGTGCCAGTAGTATGTCCAGAAGTGGCAACTACGAGCAGTACTTC
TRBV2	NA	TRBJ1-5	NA	CASTGEGGVTNQPQHF	TGTGCCAGCACCGGGGAAGGGGGAGTAACTAATCAGCCCCAGCATTTT
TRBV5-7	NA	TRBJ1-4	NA	CARTGDFGANEKLFF	TGTGCCAGGACCGGGGACTTCGGGGCTAATGAAAAACTGTTTTTT
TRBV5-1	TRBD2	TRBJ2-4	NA	CASSSLAGEPKNIQYF	TGCGCCAGCAGCAGTTTAGCGGGAGAGCCCAAAAACATTCAGTACTTC
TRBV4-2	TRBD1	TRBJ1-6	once	CASSQDFEQGATHSPLHF	TGTGCCAGCAGCCAAGATTTCGAGCAGGGGGCGACTCATTCACCCCTCCACTTT
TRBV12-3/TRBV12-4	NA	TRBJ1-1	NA	CASSGGPTEAFF	TGTGCCAGCAGCGGGGGGCCCACTGAAGCTTTCTTT
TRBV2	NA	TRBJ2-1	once	CASSLNWVGEVIEQFF	TGTGCCAGCAGTCTAAATTGGGTGGGGGAGGTAATTGAGCAGTTCTTC